The 14 T cell receptor beta chains presented below share a single source sample, sequenced in a study of long-term antiretroviral therapy in people with HIV. Sequencing used immunoSEQ v3.0 at survey level. The method was immunoSEQ multiplex PCR; TCRdb's version includes in-frame clones alone and lacks a portion of them. The sample gives some 35,000 clones, approximately 83% of which show up once; roughly 7.9% is in the top ten. Here the sequenced sample was unsorted PBMCs, taken 0.4 years before starting antiretroviral therapy. The origin of the receptors is a man younger than 30 with HIV.

The rearrangement links TRBV6-5 to TRBJ2-7; D might be TRBD2 (5 bases). Germline loops: CDR1 MNHEY, CDR2 SVGAGI. This CDR3 contains 13 residues. Trimming left V 8 bases short and J 5 bases short, with 16 bases between. In nucleotides, the CDR3 is TGTGCCAGCTCGAGGAGAGGGAGCCACGAGCAGTACTTC. Amino acids: CASSRRGSHEQYF.

The V call is TRBV2, the J call TRBJ2-7; D is ambiguous. V shed 6 bases and J shed 2 bases, with 17 bases lying between them. Germline V gene data show CDR1 as SNHLY and CDR2 as FYNNEI. CDR3 length: 15 residues. The CDR3 here is CASSAPPVKAYEQYF. The CDR3 DNA follows: TGTGCCAGCAGCGCCCCCCCGGTCAAAGCCTACGAGCAGTACTTC.

The chain combines TRBV5-4 with TRBJ2-5; 8 nucleotides line up with TRBD1. This CDR3 comprises 15 residues. Germline trimming cut 4 bases from V and 5 bases from J; bases unmatched to any gene: 10. Germline V gives CDR1 SGHNT, CDR2 YYREEE (reference sequence). CDR3 loop: CASSQDRGPLETQYF. DNA for the CDR3: TGTGCCAGCAGCCAAGACAGGGGCCCATTGGAGACCCAGTACTTC.

The chain uses TRBV7-9 and TRBJ1-1; no reliable D call. This CDR3 contains 17 residues. Deletions cut 1 base from V and 5 bases from J, with 20 bases between. CDR1 is SEHNR, CDR2 FQNEAQ, per germline (reference sequence). The CDR3 DNA is TGTGCCAGCAGCTTAGGTGGACCTCTCCCTCTGCGGACTGAAGCTTTCTTT. Encoded protein: CASSLGGPLPLRTEAFF.

The chain uses TRBV6-1 and TRBJ1-1; 7 bases match TRBD1. In germline, CDR1 is MNHNS, CDR2 SASEGT. The CDR3 spans 14 residues. V was pared by 6 bases and J by 0 bases, with 4 bases of the junction left unmatched. The CDR3 here is CASSADRVNTEAFF. CDR3 coding DNA: TGTGCCAGCAGCGCAGACAGGGTGAACACTGAAGCTTTCTTT.

In the case of this clone: Distinct nucleotide sequences in the sample also encode this CDR3. The chain links TRBV19 to TRBJ2-7, with D perhaps TRBD1 (6 bases). V lost 1 base, J lost 5 bases, and 9 bases lay in between. CDR3 length: 13 amino acids. The germline V gene has CDR1 LNHDA and CDR2 SQIVND (reference sequence). The CDR3 DNA reads TGTGCCAGTAGTATAGCTTCAGGGGACGAGCAGTACTTC. Protein sequence: CASSIASGDEQYF.

This clone was observed a few times. The chain joins TRBV7-2 to TRBJ1-2, with no clear D. The CDR3 contains 12 residues. Trimming took 3 bases from V and 8 from J, leaving 10 bases between them. Per germline, CDR1 SGHTA and CDR2 FQGNSA. In nucleotides, the CDR3 is TGTGCCAGCAGCTTTTCTATGTGGGGCTACACCTTC. Translation: CASSFSMWGYTF.

The chain recombines TRBV7-3 with TRBJ2-5; TRBD2 agrees at 10 bases. Trimming cost V 2 bases and J 5 bases; bases outside gene matches: 8. The CDR3 is 16 residues long. The germline CDR1 and CDR2 sequences are SGHTA and FQGTGA. In DNA, the CDR3 is TGTGCCAGCAGCTTATCGGGAGCGGGGGGGGCGGAGACCCAGTACTTC. This encodes CASSLSGAGGAETQYF.

The chain recombines TRBV6-6 with TRBJ2-2; D remains ambiguous. CDR1 is MNHNY, CDR2 SVGAGI, per germline (reference sequence). There are 15 residues in the CDR3. V was shortened by 5 bases and J by 0 bases, with 10 bases between the two germline ends. The CDR3 DNA is TGTGCCAGCAGTCCCCTTCGCGCGAACACCGGGGAGCTGTTTTTT. Encoded protein: CASSPLRANTGELFF.

This clone was observed a few times. This rearrangement joins TRBV4-3 to TRBJ2-7; D assignment may be TRBD1 or TRBD2 (6 bases each). The CDR3 has 17 amino acids. The V gene lost 1 base and the J gene lost 0 bases, with 16 bases spanning the gap. Germline values: CDR1 LGHNA, CDR2 YSLEER. CDR3 amino acids: CASSQVGSGDSSYEQYF. As DNA, the CDR3 is TGCGCCAGCAGCCAAGTCGGATCAGGGGACTCCTCCTACGAGCAGTACTTC.

The chain has TRBV19 and TRBJ1-5; 7 positions agree with TRBD1. V trimming: 6 bases; J trimming: 2 bases; junction bases outside the gene matches: 7. This CDR3 contains 15 residues. Germline lookup yields CDR1 LNHDA and CDR2 SQIVND (reference sequence). CDR3 nucleotides: TGTGCCAGTAGGCCAACCGGACAGGGCAATCAGCCCCAGCATTTT. Its translation is CASRPTGQGNQPQHF.

This chain connects TRBV7-9 to TRBJ2-2; a weak D match, TRBD2 (5 bases). The V end was cut by 7 bases, the J end by 6 bases, with 12 bases between. The CDR3 consists of 13 residues. Germline CDR1 reads SEHNR; CDR2 reads FQNEAQ (reference sequence). In nucleotides, the CDR3 is TGTGCCAGCACCGGAGGATCCGCCGGGGAGCTGTTTTTT. It specifies CASTGGSAGELFF.

The rearrangement joins TRBV7-8 to TRBJ2-1; a possible D gene is TRBD2 (6 bases). The CDR3 consists of 16 residues. Trimming removed 1 base at V and 0 bases at J, with 10 bases between. CDR1 and CDR2 from the germline V gene are SGHVS and FQNEAQ. Written as DNA, the CDR3 is TGTGCCAGCAGCTTAGAAGTCGGGAGCTCCTACAATGAGCAGTTCTTC. Translation gives CASSLEVGSSYNEQFF.

The CDR3 sequence is CASSLRRAVSNQPQHF. In nucleotides, the CDR3 is TGTGCCAGCTCCCTAAGGCGGGCAGTTAGCAATCAGCCCCAGCATTTT. This chain joins TRBV18 and TRBJ1-5; D not resolved. The V gene's germline CDR1 is KGHSH and CDR2 LQKENI. There are 16 residues in the CDR3. The V gene lost 6 bases and the J gene lost 0 bases, with 15 bases spanning the gap.